A single sample is the source of the 14 T cell receptor beta chains below, sequenced in a study of early T cells in non-severe SARS-CoV-2 infection. From the 5' RACE reads, TCRdb called clonotypes with MiXCR, one entry per CDR3 protein. Of over 30,000 distinct CDR3 sequences in the sample, roughly 6.6% are singletons; the top ten hold roughly an eighth. Here the sequenced sample was whole blood, taken at baseline. Receptors were obtained from an adult who was a healthcare worker with PCR-confirmed SARS-CoV-2 infection or an uninfected control (not recorded which).

This clonotype appeared a few times. V and J are TRBV5-5 and TRBJ2-7, with a weak D call TRBD2 (6 bases). The germline gives CDR1 SGHKS, CDR2 YYEKEE (reference sequence). V lost 8 bases and J lost 2, with 17 bases in between. This CDR3 comprises 14 residues. This chain's CDR3 is CASNSGTPPYEQYV. CDR3 DNA: TGTGCCAGTAACTCCGGGACTCCGCCCTACGAGCAGTACGTC.

This clonotype was seen more than once but under ten times. The V call is TRBV6-2 or TRBV6-3, the J call TRBJ1-2; a possible D gene is TRBD1 (6 bases). The CDR3 runs to 15 residues. Germline CDR1 and CDR2: MNHEY and SVGEGT. Trimming removed 3 bases from V and 2 bases from J, with 13 bases in between. This chain's CDR3 is CASSYNRVPNYGYTF. CDR3 nucleotides: TGTGCCAGCAGTTATAACAGGGTCCCCAACTATGGCTACACCTTC.

This clonotype came up many times. The chain combines TRBV10-3 with TRBJ2-1, with 7 bases that match TRBD2. V was clipped by 6 bases and J by 9 bases; unmatched bases: 11. This CDR3 spans 14 amino acids. CDR1 is ENHRY, CDR2 SYGVKD, per germline. The CDR3 here is CAIRDPSGSVEQFF. The DNA of the CDR3 is TGTGCCATCAGAGACCCTAGCGGTTCGGTTGAGCAGTTCTTC.

By its share, this clonotype is medium-sized. This rearrangement joins TRBV6-2 or TRBV6-3 to TRBJ2-1, with D unclear. Trimming pared 2 bases from V and 9 bases from J, leaving 8 bases between. The CDR3 covers 12 residues. The V gene's germline CDR1 is MNHEY and CDR2 SVGEGT. Here the CDR3 DNA reads TGTGCCAGCAGTTACACCACGCGTGAGCAGTTCTTC. The encoded protein is CASSYTTREQFF.

This clonotype was found many times. This chain joins TRBV6-4 and TRBJ1-1; 8 bases agree with TRBD1. This CDR3 region has 14 residues. Germline V gives CDR1 MRHNA, CDR2 SNTAGT. The trim removed 5 bases at V and 4 bases at J, leaving 6 bases unmatched. The CDR3 here is CASSSGQGITEAFF. For the CDR3, the DNA is TGTGCCAGCAGTTCTGGACAGGGCATCACTGAAGCTTTCTTT.

This clonotype has at least ten counts. The J gene is TRBJ2-3, the V gene TRBV28, with TRBD2 matching 9 bases. V dropped 3 bases and J dropped 3; count of bases not matched to a gene: 4. The CDR3 runs 15 residues. Germline CDR1 and CDR2: MDHEN and SYDVKM. CDR3 in amino acids: CASSLKAGGTDTQYF. CDR3 in DNA: TGTGCCAGCAGTTTGAAGGCGGGAGGGACAGATACGCAGTATTTT.

This clonotype was detected many times. CDR3 coding DNA: TGTGCCAGCAGCTCAGATTCCTCATCACCCCTCCACTTT. It encodes CASSSDSSSPLHF. This chain uses TRBV9 with TRBJ1-6; D unclear. This CDR3 spans 13 amino acids. V lost 4 bases and J 10 bases, leaving 12 bases between the germline ends. Germline V gene sequence: CDR1 SGDLS, CDR2 YYNGEE.

The V and J genes are TRBV5-1 and TRBJ2-3; 8 bases line up with TRBD1. J was trimmed by 0 bases and V by 4 bases; bases with no gene match: 4. Germline CDR1 reads SGHRS; CDR2 reads YFSETQ. The CDR3 is made up of 15 amino acids. CDR3 region: CASSVTGASTDTQYF. DNA for the CDR3: TGCGCCAGCAGCGTGACAGGGGCTAGCACAGATACGCAGTATTTT.

This clonotype was observed many times. V and J are TRBV7-3 and TRBJ2-1, with D possibly matching TRBD1 (5 bases). Germline CDR1 reads SGHTA; CDR2 reads FQGTGA. The ends were cut back, 5 bases at V and 0 bases at J, with 11 bases in the middle. CDR3 size: 15 residues. CDR3 region: CASSPDTNSYNEQFF. As DNA, the CDR3 is TGTGCCAGCAGCCCGGACACTAACTCCTACAATGAGCAGTTCTTC.

This clonotype was recorded many times. This chain joins TRBV3-1 and TRBJ2-1, with TRBD2 matching 7 bases. Trimming at V came to 1 base and at J to 5 bases, leaving 2 bases not matched to a gene. The germline V gene has CDR1 LGHDT and CDR2 YNNKEL (reference sequence). CDR3 length: 14 amino acids. The chain's CDR3 is CASSQGGSDNEQFF. Written as DNA, the CDR3 is TGTGCCAGCAGCCAAGGCGGGAGTGACAATGAGCAGTTCTTC.

This clonotype was recorded many times. The rearrangement links TRBV20-1 to TRBJ2-7; D is possibly TRBD1 (6 bases). This CDR3 is built from 14 residues. Germline CDR1 and CDR2: DFQATT and SNEGSKA (reference sequence). Trimming removed 6 bases at V and 0 bases at J, with 15 bases between. The CDR3 reads CSANTGLNSYEQYF. In DNA form, the CDR3 reads TGCAGTGCCAATACAGGGCTCAACTCCTACGAGCAGTACTTC.

This clonotype has a handful of counts. The chain carries TRBV24-1 and TRBJ2-5; 7 bases match TRBD1. The V and J ends lost 12 bases and 3 bases, in that order; junction bases with no gene match: 21. The CDR3 is 17 amino acids. Germline loops: CDR1 KGHDR, CDR2 SFDVKD. In DNA, the CDR3 is TGTGCCGCCTTAAGACTTCTCACAGGGGATGAGGAAGAGACCCAGTACTTC. Translation gives CAALRLLTGDEEETQYF.

Ten or more counts support this clonotype. The chain is built from TRBV6-5 and TRBJ2-1, with D hard to call. The CDR3 extends over 15 amino acids. Trimming stripped 6 bases from V and 2 bases from J, with 14 bases between. The V gene's germline CDR1 is MNHEY and CDR2 SVGAGI. Here the CDR3 reads CASRELQSAYNEQFF. CDR3 nucleotides: TGTGCCAGCAGGGAACTACAGAGCGCCTACAATGAGCAGTTCTTC.

This clonotype appeared many times. The chain is built from TRBV29-1 and TRBJ2-5; no reliable D call. The V gene lost 5 bases and the J gene lost 2 bases, with 12 bases spanning the gap. Germline V CDR1 and CDR2: SQVTM, ANQGSEA. This CDR3 has 13 residues. This CDR3 is CSVQQAFQETQYF. The DNA for the CDR3 is TGCAGCGTTCAGCAGGCCTTTCAAGAGACCCAGTACTTC.